The rows below give T cell receptor beta chains drawn from one sample of a study of human T cells and chemical hapten exposure. TCRdb recomputed calls from the RACE reads with MiXCR, one row per CDR3 protein. This sample has 350,000 to 400,000 distinct CDR3 sequences, with under 6.5% found just once. The sequencing used whole blood, collected in connection with sensitization to the hapten diphenylcyclopropenone (DPC). The receptor source for this set is a young woman with alopecia areata. Some clones in this sample may be carry-over from other donors' samples. CDR3s include the opening cysteine and the closing phenylalanine or tryptophan. A D gene is named only where the DNA matches it firmly. Clone sizes are given selectively: once, few, many, or a class where the clone is expanded.

j_call d_call v_call clone_size cdr3_nt cdr3_aa
TRBJ1-2 TRBD1 TRBV5-6 . TGTGCCAGCAGCTCAGGGACAGGGGCGAACTATGGCTACACCTTC CASSSGTGANYGYTF
TRBJ2-3 TRBD2 TRBV3-1 . TGTGCCAGCAGCCAAGTTATAACTGGACTAGCGGGGGACACAGATACGCAGTATTTT CASSQVITGLAGDTDTQYF
TRBJ2-1 TRBD2 TRBV9 . TGTGCCAGCAGCGTAGGCGGGGGGGCCAGTAGTGAGCAGTTCTTC CASSVGGGASSEQFF
TRBJ2-1 TRBD2 TRBV3-1 few TGTGCCAGCAGCCAAGCGACTAGCGGGGTTACCTACAATGAGCAGTTCTTC CASSQATSGVTYNEQFF
TRBJ1-1 . TRBV12-3/TRBV12-4 few TGTGCCAGCAACGATCCAGGGATCACTGAAGCTTTCTTT CASNDPGITEAFF
TRBJ1-1 TRBD1 TRBV5-1 . TGCGCCACCGGACAGGGGTCGAACACTGAAGCTTTCTTT CATGQGSNTEAFF
TRBJ1-6 . TRBV6-1 many TGTGCCAGCGCCGGACATTCGGGAAATTCACCCCTCCACTTT CASAGHSGNSPLHF
TRBJ2-7 TRBD1 TRBV6-5 few TGTGCCAGCAGTTCTGTCACGGGACAGCGCTACGAGCAGTACTTC CASSSVTGQRYEQYF
TRBJ1-4 . TRBV27 . TGTGCCAGCAGTTCCCCCCCCCGGGACAAGAATGAAAAACTGTTTTTT CASSSPPRDKNEKLFF
TRBJ1-2 . TRBV12-3/TRBV12-4 many TGTGCCAGCGGGAGGAGTAGCTATGGCTACACCTTC CASGRSSYGYTF
TRBJ2-1 TRBD2 TRBV5-1 few TGCGCCAGCAGCTTGGCCGGGACTAGCAAATCCTACAATGAGCAGTTCTTC CASSLAGTSKSYNEQFF
TRBJ1-2 . TRBV13 . TGTGCCAGCAGTTCACTGGCGACTAGCTATGGCTACACCTTC CASSSLATSYGYTF
TRBJ2-7 TRBD1 TRBV29-1 many TGCAGCGTTGAAGGGGACAGGGTAGACGAGCAGTACTTC CSVEGDRVDEQYF
TRBJ1-1 . TRBV7-9 many TGTGCCAGCAGCTTTGAGGCGGACACTGAAGCTTTCTTT CASSFEADTEAFF
TRBJ2-3 TRBD2 TRBV5-1 . TGCGCCAGCAGCTTGGCGGGACTAGCTACAGATACGCAGTATTTT CASSLAGLATDTQYF
TRBJ1-1 . TRBV25-1 many TGTGCCAGCAGTGACTCCTCCGACGGGGAGACTGAAGCTTTCTTT CASSDSSDGETEAFF
TRBJ2-3 . TRBV6-6 few TGTGCCAGCAGTTACTGGGCAGGGAGGACAGATACGCAGTATTTT CASSYWAGRTDTQYF
TRBJ2-1 . TRBV5-1 few TGCGCCAGCAGCTTGGTCACGAATAATAATGAGCAGTTCTTC CASSLVTNNNEQFF
TRBJ1-5 . TRBV4-1 few TGCGCCAGCAGTCTCGCGATAGGGCAGCCCCAGCATTTT CASSLAIGQPQHF
TRBJ1-5 . TRBV6-6 many TGTGCCAGCAACCCAGGGCCTCAGCCCCAGCATTTT CASNPGPQPQHF
TRBJ1-1 . TRBV7-9 . TGTGCCAGCCGACTCTGGGGGCCGAACACTGAAGCTTTCTTT CASRLWGPNTEAFF
TRBJ1-5 . TRBV7-2 . TGTGCCAGCAGCTTAGCTGGCGGGAATAGCAATCAGCTCCAGCATTTT CASSLAGGNSNQLQHF
TRBJ1-4 . TRBV7-8 few TGTGCCAGCAGCTTAGGAAGACAGAGAACTAATGAAAAACTGTTTTTT CASSLGRQRTNEKLFF
TRBJ2-3 TRBD2 TRBV7-8 few TGTGCCAGCAGCTTAAGGGCGGGGGGTCCAATAACGGGCACAGATACGCAGTATTTT CASSLRAGGPITGTDTQYF
TRBJ2-1 TRBD1 TRBV5-6 few TGTGCCAGCAGCCTCGGGACAGGGGGTGTCCTAGGGAAGCAGTTCTTC CASSLGTGGVLGKQFF
TRBJ1-5 . TRBV20-1 few TGCAGTGCTAGAGCCGGGGAAGGGCCCCAGCATTTT CSARAGEGPQHF
TRBJ2-2 . TRBV24-1 . TGTGCCACCAGTAGTACAGGAGGCACCGGGGAGCTGTTTTTT CATSSTGGTGELFF
TRBJ1-1 . TRBV2 . TGTGCCAGTGAGATTGGGCAGACTGAAGCTTTCTTT CASEIGQTEAFF
TRBJ2-1 . TRBV27 . TGTGCCAGCAGTTCCACCTACAATGAGCAGTTCTTC CASSSTYNEQFF
TRBJ2-3 . TRBV5-4 . TGTGCCAGCAGCATGGGGGTGGACCGAGAGCGGTACGCGCAGTATTTT CASSMGVDRERYAQYF
TRBJ2-2 . TRBV6-2/TRBV6-3 . TGTGCCAGCAGTCCCAGTCCCGCCCGTTGGACCGGGGAGCTGTTTTTT CASSPSPARWTGELFF
TRBJ2-5 TRBD1 TRBV7-2 . TGTGCCAGCAGCTTAGCGGGACAGAATCAAGAGACCCAGTACTTC CASSLAGQNQETQYF
TRBJ2-5 TRBD1 TRBV25-1 many TGTGCCAGCAGCGGACAGGGGACGCAGGCCCAGTACTTC CASSGQGTQAQYF
TRBJ2-7 . TRBV27 few TGTGCCAGCAGTTCCACGGCCGAAGCCTACGAGCAGTACTTC CASSSTAEAYEQYF
TRBJ1-2 TRBD1 TRBV27 few TGTGCCAGCAGTTTAGCTGGACAGGGACAAGGCTACACCTTC CASSLAGQGQGYTF
TRBJ2-3 TRBD2 TRBV6-4 . TGTGCCAGCAGTGAGTCGACTAGCTGGGGCACAGATACGCAGTATTTT CASSESTSWGTDTQYF
TRBJ1-1 . TRBV14 . TGTGCCAGCAGCCAACAGAGGGGGTTTGAAGCTTTCTTT CASSQQRGFEAFF
TRBJ1-1 . TRBV6-2/TRBV6-3 many TGTGCCAGCAGTATTGAGGGGGGGGTCAAGAGGATCTTT CASSIEGGVKRIF
TRBJ1-5 . TRBV27 many TGTGCCAGCAGTTTCCAGGTGGGTCAGCCCCAGCATTTT CASSFQVGQPQHF
TRBJ2-5 . TRBV20-1 few TGCAGTGCTAGAGACGCGGGCCGCAGGATGCGGTCGGAGACCCAGTACTTC CSARDAGRRMRSETQYF
TRBJ1-2 TRBD1 TRBV7-6 many TGTGCCAGCAGCTGGACAGGGGTGTATGGCTACACCTTC CASSWTGVYGYTF
TRBJ1-4 . TRBV27 . TGTGCCAGCAGTTTAGACGACGGACTCCAGTTTGAAAAACTGTTTTTT CASSLDDGLQFEKLFF
TRBJ2-2 . TRBV6-2/TRBV6-3 few TGTGCCAGCAGTTACTCGTTTCCCGGGGAGCTGTTTTTT CASSYSFPGELFF
TRBJ2-5 . TRBV7-9 . TGTGCCAGCAGACAGGGAGGGCAAGAGACCCAGTACTTC CASRQGGQETQYF
TRBJ2-2 TRBD1 TRBV28 few TGTGCCAGCAGTCCTCCGGGACAGGGGGTATCCGGGGAGCTGTTTTTT CASSPPGQGVSGELFF
TRBJ1-5 . TRBV6-2/TRBV6-3 few TGTGCCAGCAGTTACTCGGTCGGGGGGCAGCCCCAGCATTTT CASSYSVGGQPQHF
TRBJ2-1 TRBD2 TRBV7-2 few TGTGCCAGCAGCCCTCGGACTAGCGGGGCTGAGCAGTTCTTC CASSPRTSGAEQFF
TRBJ1-4 TRBD1 TRBV6-5 many TGTGCCAGCACGGATGACAGGGTAACTAATGAAAAACTGTTTTTT CASTDDRVTNEKLFF
TRBJ1-2 . TRBV5-1 many TGCGCCAGCAGCCCCACGGTTTCAACTAATGGCTACACCTTC CASSPTVSTNGYTF
TRBJ1-5 . TRBV12-3/TRBV12-4 many TGTGCCAGCAGTTTAGCGTCGGGGCCCCAGCATTTT CASSLASGPQHF
TRBJ2-5 . TRBV7-9 many TGTGCCAGCAGCTTTAGCGTAGGCCAAGAGACCCAGTACTTC CASSFSVGQETQYF
TRBJ2-3 . TRBV29-1 . TGCAGCGTTTTACCCGACGGCGGAACTAGCACAGATACGCAGTATTTT CSVLPDGGTSTDTQYF
TRBJ1-6 TRBD1 TRBV6-5 many TGTGCCAGCAGAGAAGAACAGGGGGCGGGTTCACCCCTCCACTTT CASREEQGAGSPLHF